These 29 T cell receptor beta chains were sequenced from one sample in a study of blood T cell repertoires in COVID-19. The assay was immunoSEQ multiplex PCR, and TCRdb's table has in-frame clones only and misses some. The sample records 30,000 or so clones, 80% to 90% being singletons. Sequencing input: peripheral blood. The source of these receptors is an elderly woman with active or convalescent COVID-19.

The rearrangement joins TRBV5-1 to TRBJ2-2; D is perhaps TRBD1 (6 bases). The CDR3 length is 14 residues. Germline V gene data show CDR1 as SGHRS and CDR2 as YFSETQ. Trimming cost V 5 bases and J 2 bases, with 10 bases left between them. The CDR3 loop reads CASSPGHNTGELFF. DNA of the CDR3: TGCGCCAGCAGTCCGGGACACAACACCGGGGAGCTGTTTTTT.

The chain recombines TRBV28 with TRBJ2-2, with D unresolved. V was shortened by 3 bases and J by 9 bases, with 11 bases between the two germline ends. The CDR3 loop spans 13 amino acids. The germline V gene has CDR1 MDHEN and CDR2 SYDVKM. CDR3 in DNA: TGTGCCAGCAGTTTCCCCATGAACAGGGAGCTGTTTTTT. Translated: CASSFPMNRELFF.

CDR3 residues: CASRGTLVDGYTF. The DNA for the CDR3 is TGTGCCAGCAGGGGCACGTTAGTTGATGGCTACACCTTC. V is TRBV2 and J is TRBJ1-2; D not resolved. Germline assignment: CDR1 SNHLY and CDR2 FYNNEI. CDR3 length equals 13 residues. The V end lost 6 bases, the J end lost 6 bases, and 14 bases lay between the germline ends.

The chain combines TRBV5-1 with TRBJ2-7; D is ambiguous. Germline lookup yields CDR1 SGHRS and CDR2 YFSETQ. V lost 0 bases and J lost 1, with 8 bases in between. The CDR3 is 14 amino acids. CDR3 amino acids: CASSLASLSYEQYF. The CDR3 nucleotides are TGCGCCAGCAGCTTGGCTAGTCTTTCCTACGAGCAGTACTTC.

The chain carries TRBV5-1 and TRBJ2-1, with 9 bases lining up with TRBD2. Germline assignment: CDR1 SGHRS and CDR2 YFSETQ. The CDR3 is 16 residues long. The V segment lost 0 bases and the J segment 5 bases; nucleotides outside the gene matches: 6. The CDR3, as DNA: TGCGCCAGCAGCTTGGCCCCAGCGGGAGGAAACAATGAGCAGTTCTTC. It is translated as CASSLAPAGGNNEQFF. Using reference TRBV5-1 and TRBJ2-1 for the parts outside the CDR3, the full variable domain is KAGVTQTPRYLIKTRGQQVTLSCSPISGHRSVSWYQQTPGQGLQFLFEYFSETQRNKGNFPGRFSGRQFSNSRSEMNVSTLELGDSALYLCASSLAPAGGNNEQFFGPGTRLTVL.

The CDR3 DNA follows: TGTGCCAGCAGCTTGTTGGGACAGCTCCAAGAGACCCAGTACTTC. Translated, it gives CASSLLGQLQETQYF. The rearrangement links TRBV11-1 to TRBJ2-5, with 7 positions matching TRBD1. V gave up 3 bases and J gave up 1 base; unmatched junction bases: 5. CDR3 length equals 15 residues. CDR1 is SGHAT, CDR2 FQDESV, per germline (reference sequence).

The V call is TRBV27, the J call TRBJ1-2; D perhaps matches TRBD1 (6 bases). CDR1 is MNHEY and CDR2 is SMNVEV in the germline V gene (reference sequence). With 6 bases removed from V and 7 bases from J, the gap between germline ends came to 15 bases. The CDR3 covers 13 residues. CDR3 sequence (DNA): TGTGCCAGCAGCCTCCTAGGGGGTAGTGGCTACACCTTC. Protein sequence: CASSLLGGSGYTF.

The chain uses TRBV5-8 and TRBJ2-2; 7 nucleotides match TRBD1. J gave up 6 bases and V 0 bases, and 8 bases lay outside the gene matches. Germline CDR1 SGHTS, CDR2 YDEGEE. This CDR3 is built from 16 residues. This chain's CDR3 is CASSLVGRGSAGELFF. The CDR3 DNA reads as TGTGCCAGCAGCTTGGTTGGCAGGGGGAGTGCCGGGGAGCTGTTTTTT.

The chain carries TRBV6-5 and TRBJ2-2; tentative D call: TRBD2 (6 bases). There are 15 residues in the CDR3. V gave up 6 bases and J gave up 5 bases, with 16 bases separating them. Germline-derived CDR1 and CDR2 are MNHEY and SVGAGI. As DNA, the CDR3 is TGTGCCAGCAGACCTGGAGGGGATGGTACCGGGGAGCTGTTTTTT. It codes for CASRPGGDGTGELFF.

This clone was detected once. J is TRBJ2-3 and V is TRBV15; TRBD2 aligns across 12 bases. Per the germline V gene, CDR1 is LNHNV and CDR2 is YYDKDF (reference sequence). After removal of 3 bases from V and 2 bases from J, the junction contained 9 bases not matched to a gene. The CDR3 extends over 18 amino acids. As DNA, the CDR3 is TGTGCCACCAGCAGGGGAGTGGCTAGCGGGGGGGCCACAGATACGCAGTATTTT. Its translation is CATSRGVASGGATDTQYF.

This chain joins TRBV5-1 and TRBJ2-1; 8 positions agree with TRBD1. The CDR3 spans 15 residues. The germline V gene encodes CDR1 SGHRS and CDR2 YFSETQ. Losses at the gene ends were 0 bases for V and 4 bases for J; bases not matched to a gene: 3. CDR3 in DNA: TGCGCCAGCAGCTTGGGACAGGGGTATTACAATGAGCAGTTCTTC. This translates into CASSLGQGYYNEQFF.

The chain carries TRBV14 and TRBJ1-3; D is unclear. The CDR3 covers 16 residues. Germline lookup yields CDR1 SGHDN and CDR2 FVKESK. V dropped 1 base and J dropped 4 bases, with 14 bases sitting between them. The CDR3 sequence is CASSQGFAALGNTIYF. As DNA, the CDR3 is TGTGCCAGCAGCCAAGGTTTTGCGGCGTTGGGAAACACCATATATTTT. The complete variable domain, with remaining parts taken from reference TRBV14 and TRBJ1-3, reads EAGVTQFPSHSVIEKGQTVTLRCDPISGHDNLYWYRRVMGKEIKFLLHFVKESKQDESGMPNNRFLAERTGGTYSTLKVQPAELEDSGVYFCASSQGFAALGNTIYFGEGSWLTVV.

The chain is built from TRBV6-5 and TRBJ2-1; 9 bases align to TRBD1. The germline CDR1 and CDR2 sequences are MNHEY and SVGAGI. The CDR3 is made up of 15 amino acids. J gave up 4 bases and V 8 bases, and 9 bases lay outside the gene matches. The CDR3 loop is CASLESGTGYNEQFF. CDR3 DNA sequence: TGTGCCAGCTTGGAGTCCGGGACAGGGTACAATGAGCAGTTCTTC.

This chain joins TRBV28 and TRBJ1-2; the D is unclear. Germline CDR1 is MDHEN and CDR2 is SYDVKM. The CDR3 is 12 amino acids. The V end was cut by 3 bases, the J end by 4 bases, with 6 bases between. CDR3 sequence: CASSLMAYGYTF. In DNA form, the CDR3 reads TGTGCCAGCAGTTTGATGGCCTATGGCTACACCTTC.

This chain joins TRBV9 and TRBJ2-7; D is perhaps TRBD2 (6 bases). The germline V and J ends were trimmed by 1 base and 1 base, with 12 bases remaining between them. Germline V CDR1 and CDR2: SGDLS, YYNGEE. The CDR3 spans 15 residues. CDR3 protein: CASSVSGGISYEQYF. CDR3 nucleotide sequence: TGTGCCAGCAGCGTAAGCGGCGGGATATCCTACGAGCAGTACTTC.

V gene TRBV28 combines with J gene TRBJ2-7; D uncertain. Germline-derived CDR1 and CDR2 are MDHEN and SYDVKM. CDR3 length: 14 residues. The ends were cut back, 8 bases at V and 2 bases at J, with 16 bases in the middle. The CDR3 bases are TGTGCCAGCCAAGAGATGGTTAGCCCCTACGAGCAGTACTTC. Amino acid sequence: CASQEMVSPYEQYF.

This clone was recorded a few times. The chain employs TRBV6-5 and TRBJ2-1; maybe TRBD1 (6 bases). The germline V gene has CDR1 MNHEY and CDR2 SVGAGI. The CDR3 is 15 residues long. The V gene lost 5 bases and the J gene lost 6 bases, with 17 bases spanning the gap. For the CDR3, the DNA is TGTGCCAGCAGTATTTCAGGGGTTATAGGCAATGAGCAGTTCTTC. Amino acids: CASSISGVIGNEQFF.

This clone occurred once. The chain couples TRBV7-9 to TRBJ1-1; TRBD1 is a possible D gene (6 bases). Germline CDR1 reads SEHNR; CDR2 reads FQNEAQ (reference sequence). This CDR3 is 15 amino acids long. The V end was cut by 0 bases, the J end by 4 bases, with 12 bases between. The CDR3 DNA reads as TGTGCCAGCAGCTTAGCGAAGGGGGTTGGCACTGAAGCTTTCTTT. Encoded protein: CASSLAKGVGTEAFF.

The chain carries TRBV28 and TRBJ2-2, with a tentative D call TRBD1 (6 bases). Germline loops: CDR1 MDHEN, CDR2 SYDVKM. V lost 3 bases, J lost 1 base, and 18 bases lay in between. The CDR3 runs to 18 residues. The CDR3 is CASSFPPGVAVNTGELFF. In DNA, the CDR3 is TGTGCCAGCAGTTTCCCGCCAGGGGTAGCCGTGAACACCGGGGAGCTGTTTTTT.

This clone was detected once. The rearrangement joins TRBV19 to TRBJ2-3; D ambiguous. The CDR3 has 12 amino acids. Germline-derived CDR1 and CDR2 are LNHDA and SQIVND (reference sequence). V was cut by 5 bases and J by 2 bases, with 5 bases left in between. The CDR3 DNA sequence: TGTGCCAGTAGTCAGAACACAGATACGCAGTATTTT. Its translation is CASSQNTDTQYF.

J is TRBJ2-2 and V is TRBV9; possible D gene TRBD1, 5 bases. CDR1 SGDLS and CDR2 YYNGEE come from the germline V gene. This CDR3 comprises 14 residues. The V and J ends lost 2 bases and 4 bases respectively, with 9 bases between them. The DNA for the CDR3 is TGTGCCAGCAGCGTCCAGGGAAGCACCGGGGAGCTGTTTTTT. Its translation is CASSVQGSTGELFF.

This clone appeared once. V is TRBV7-2 and J is TRBJ2-2, with 10 bases lining up with TRBD1. This CDR3 is 16 amino acids long. The ends lost 5 bases at V and 5 bases at J; junction bases unmatched: 8. Germline V gives CDR1 SGHTA, CDR2 FQGNSA. For the CDR3, the DNA is TGTGCCAGCAGCCAAAGACAGGGGGCGCGAACCGGGGAGCTGTTTTTT. Amino acid sequence: CASSQRQGARTGELFF.

CDR3 coding DNA: TGTGCCAGTACCGAACAGGGGTTGTATAATTCACCCCTCCACTTT. This codes for CASTEQGLYNSPLHF. This chain connects TRBV19 to TRBJ1-6; 7 positions match TRBD1. The trim removed 7 bases at V and 4 bases at J, leaving 7 bases unmatched. The CDR3 has 15 amino acids. CDR1 and CDR2 from the germline V gene are LNHDA and SQIVND (reference sequence). The whole variable domain, filled in from reference TRBV19 and TRBJ1-6, reads DGGITQSPKYLFRKEGQNVTLSCEQNLNHDAMYWYRQDPGQGLRLIYYSQIVNDFQKGDIAEGYSVSREKKESFPLTVTSAQKNPTAFYLCASTEQGLYNSPLHFGNGTRLTVT.

The V call is TRBV18, the J call TRBJ1-1; TRBD1 is a possible D gene (6 bases). Germline V gives CDR1 KGHSH, CDR2 LQKENI. V was clipped by 2 bases and J by 7 bases, with 17 bases between them. The CDR3 runs 15 residues. DNA of the CDR3: TGTGCCAGCTCACCATCAAATGCAGGGGCTAGTGAAGCTTTCTTT. Encoded protein: CASSPSNAGASEAFF.

The J gene is TRBJ2-1, the V gene TRBV5-1; D might be TRBD2 (6 bases). The CDR3 runs 16 residues. V lost 2 bases and J 2 bases, leaving 14 bases between the germline ends. In germline, CDR1 is SGHRS, CDR2 YFSETQ. The CDR3 DNA reads as TGCGCCAGCAGCTTTTCGGCGGGGTTTACCTACAATGAGCAGTTCTTC. This codes for CASSFSAGFTYNEQFF.

This clone was counted a single time. The gene calls are TRBV19 and TRBJ2-1, with 12 bases identical to TRBD2. In germline, CDR1 is LNHDA, CDR2 SQIVND (reference sequence). This CDR3 has 18 residues. V trimming: 3 bases; J trimming: 4 bases; junction bases outside the gene matches: 10. The DNA for the CDR3 is TGTGCCAGTAGTATTTTCGCCCCCGGACTAGCGGGGTACAATGAGCAGTTCTTC. Amino acids: CASSIFAPGLAGYNEQFF.

The V call is TRBV6-6, the J call TRBJ2-2, with 8 bases aligning to TRBD1. CDR3 length equals 16 residues. Germline V gene sequence: CDR1 MNHNY, CDR2 SVGAGI (reference sequence). Trimming cost V 5 bases and J 4 bases; bases outside gene matches: 9. The CDR3 DNA reads TGTGCCAGCAGTCAACCGGGACAGGCTTTCACCGGGGAGCTGTTTTTT. The encoded protein is CASSQPGQAFTGELFF.

A single count supports this clone. V is TRBV19 and J is TRBJ1-3; D is perhaps TRBD1 (6 bases). This CDR3 contains 14 residues. V lost 5 bases and J lost 0, with 8 bases in between. CDR1 and CDR2 (germline): LNHDA, SQIVND (reference sequence). DNA for the CDR3: TGTGCCAGTAGTGAACAGGGCTCTGGAAACACCATATATTTT. As protein: CASSEQGSGNTIYF.

This clone showed up just a few times. V and J are TRBV11-3 and TRBJ2-1; 8 nucleotides align to TRBD2. Trimming took 5 bases from V and 5 from J; bases not matched to a gene: 17. Per germline, CDR1 SGHNT and CDR2 YENEEA. The CDR3 loop spans 18 amino acids. The CDR3 DNA sequence: TGTGCCAGCAGCCCCCGGGGGGGATGGGGGGGGAAGCACAATGAGCAGTTCTTC. Residues: CASSPRGGWGGKHNEQFF.